These 24 T cell receptor beta chains originate from one sample sequenced in a study of CD8 T cells in Susac syndrome. The authors reverse transcribed roughly 0.5 to 1 ug RNA with random hexamers. In TCRdb, the immunoSEQ multiplex PCR reads were re-called with MiXCR into one record per CDR3 protein. The repertoire includes a few hundred thousand distinct CDR3 sequences, 92% of them detected once, and less than 0.15% sits in the top ten. Sequencing was performed on CD8+ T cells from PBMCs. The receptors originated from a human donor with multiple sclerosis.

The rearrangement joins TRBV11-2 to TRBJ2-1, with unresolved D. The length of the CDR3 is 13 residues. CDR1 is SGHAT, CDR2 FQNNGV, per germline. V was shortened by 1 base and J by 7 bases, with 8 bases between the two germline ends. Here the CDR3 reads CASSLGPANEQFF. In nucleotides, the CDR3 is TGTGCCAGCAGCTTAGGACCCGCGAATGAGCAGTTCTTC.

This chain joins TRBV7-8 and TRBJ1-1, with no clear D. The CDR3 totals 12 residues. V shed 5 bases and J shed 3 bases, with 7 bases lying between them. Germline V gives CDR1 SGHVS, CDR2 FQNEAQ. CDR3 residues: CASSPRHTEAFF. CDR3 DNA sequence: TGTGCCAGCAGCCCTCGACACACTGAAGCTTTCTTT. The full variable domain, with the rest looked up from reference TRBV7-8 and TRBJ1-1, is GAGVSQSPRYKVAKRGQDVALRCDPISGHVSLFWYQQALGQGPEFLTYFQNEAQLDKSGLPSDRFFAERPEGSVSTLKIQRTQQEDSAVYLCASSPRHTEAFFGQGTRLTVV.

V usage is TRBV29-1 and J usage is TRBJ2-5, with TRBD2 identical over 11 bases. The germline V gene has CDR1 SQVTM and CDR2 ANQGSEA. The CDR3 runs to 15 residues. V shed 0 bases, J shed 5 bases, and the junction held 5 bases outside the gene matches. CDR3 sequence (DNA): TGCAGCGTTGAAGACGGGACTAGCGGTAGGGAGACCCAGTACTTC. Translating it yields CSVEDGTSGRETQYF.

CDR3 nucleotide sequence: TGTGCCACCGTCTTAGCGGGAGGAGCAGATACGCAGTATTTT. Translating it yields CATVLAGGADTQYF. The chain couples TRBV15 to TRBJ2-3; TRBD2 agrees at 10 bases. V dropped 8 bases and J dropped 4; count of bases not matched to a gene: 6. CDR1 is LNHNV, CDR2 YYDKDF, per germline (reference sequence). This CDR3 is built from 14 residues.

The chain is built from TRBV27 and TRBJ1-5; unclear D gene. V dropped 2 bases and J dropped 6 bases, with 8 bases sitting between them. Germline CDR1 reads MNHEY; CDR2 reads SMNVEV (reference sequence). CDR3 length equals 13 residues. DNA for the CDR3: TGTGCCAGCAGTTTAAGGATGTTTCAGCCCCAGCATTTT. It specifies CASSLRMFQPQHF.

The chain uses TRBV4-3 and TRBJ2-7; the D is unclear. Germline values: CDR1 LGHNA, CDR2 YSLEER. Trimming left V 0 bases short and J 3 bases short, with 12 bases between. The CDR3 loop spans 15 amino acids. CDR3 coding DNA: TGCGCCAGCAGCCAAGATGTGAATGCCCTCTACGAGCAGTACTTC. This sequence encodes CASSQDVNALYEQYF.

The chain uses TRBV10-3 and TRBJ2-7; 11 bases line up with TRBD1. After removal of 2 bases from V and 2 bases from J, the junction contained 8 bases not matched to a gene. The CDR3 is made up of 17 amino acids. Germline values: CDR1 ENHRY, CDR2 SYGVKD. The CDR3: CAISEDSRDRGTYEQYF. CDR3 nucleotides: TGTGCCATCAGTGAGGACTCACGGGACAGGGGGACCTACGAGCAGTACTTC.

For this clonotype: One end of the junction fails to match germline, which may point to a read error. This chain uses TRBV7-8 with TRBJ2-7; the D gene could be TRBD1 or TRBD2 (6 bases each). Germline V CDR1 and CDR2: SGHVS, FQNEAQ. The CDR3 is 11 amino acids. The CDR3 coding sequence is TGTGCCAGCACCTCAGAGGGGGGCTTGCACTTC. This translates into CASTSEGGLHF. Filled out from reference TRBV7-8 and TRBJ2-7, the complete variable domain reads GAGVSQSPRYKVAKRGQDVALRCDPISGHVSLFWYQQALGQGPEFLTYFQNEAQLDKSGLPSDRFFAERPEGSVSTLKIQRTQQEDSAVYLCASTSEGGLHFGPGTRLTVT.

The V and J genes are TRBV15 and TRBJ2-2; a possible D gene is TRBD1 (6 bases). This CDR3 is built from 15 residues. Germline CDR1 is LNHNV and CDR2 is YYDKDF (reference sequence). V shed 0 bases and J shed 1 base, with 6 bases lying between them. Here the CDR3 DNA reads TGTGCCACCAGCAGAGACAGGGGGAACACCGGGGAGCTGTTTTTT. Residues: CATSRDRGNTGELFF.

The chain uses TRBV4-1 and TRBJ1-1; tentatively, D is TRBD1 (6 bases). Trimming left V 4 bases short and J 7 bases short, with 19 bases between. The length of the CDR3 is 15 residues. Per germline, CDR1 MGHRA and CDR2 YSYEKL. Written as DNA, the CDR3 is TGCGCCAGCAGCCCCACTGGTCAGGGGTTTGTTGAAGCTTTCTTT. This codes for CASSPTGQGFVEAFF.

This chain links TRBV7-2 with TRBJ2-7; TRBD1 is a possible D gene (6 bases). Trimming took off 5 bases at V and 2 bases at J, with 19 bases between the two ends. The germline gives CDR1 SGHTA, CDR2 FQGNSA. This CDR3 region has 16 residues. The CDR3 is CASSPYRDRKTYEQYF. For the CDR3, the DNA is TGTGCCAGCAGCCCCTACAGGGATAGGAAAACCTACGAGCAGTACTTC.

This clonotype has a single count. Here the CDR3 reads CASPREGNYGYTF. DNA of the CDR3: TGTGCCAGCCCGAGGGAGGGAAACTATGGCTACACCTTC. The rearrangement uses TRBV2 and TRBJ1-2; D is uncertain. CDR1 is SNHLY and CDR2 is FYNNEI in the germline V gene. V was cut by 8 bases and J by 2 bases, with 12 bases left in between. The CDR3 runs to 13 residues.

The chain joins TRBV12-3 or TRBV12-4 to TRBJ2-2, with TRBD1 identical over 8 bases. The ends lost 6 bases at V and 7 bases at J; junction bases unmatched: 13. The CDR3 is 16 residues long. CDR3 residues: CASSRIDRGEDGELFF. CDR3 sequence (DNA): TGTGCCAGCAGCCGGATCGACAGGGGAGAGGACGGGGAGCTGTTTTTT.

Only one count was recorded for this clonotype. The rearrangement links TRBV7-3 to TRBJ1-6; maybe TRBD1 (5 bases). The length of the CDR3 is 16 residues. V was cut by 2 bases and J by 4 bases, with 12 bases left in between. Germline CDR1 and CDR2: SGHTA and FQGTGA. In DNA, the CDR3 is TGTGCCAGCAGCTTACACGGGGGGAATTATAATTCACCCCTCCACTTT. It yields the protein CASSLHGGNYNSPLHF.

The V gene is TRBV11-3, the J gene TRBJ2-3; 9 bases fit TRBD2. Trimming at V came to 5 bases and at J to 3 bases, leaving 21 bases not matched to a gene. Germline CDR1 SGHNT, CDR2 YENEEA. There are 20 residues in the CDR3. The CDR3 DNA reads TGTGCCAGCAGCATAAACCTTCAAGCGGGGGGAGGGAGACTGACAGATACGCAGTATTTT. Protein: CASSINLQAGGGRLTDTQYF.

This chain joins TRBV15 and TRBJ1-1; weak D call: TRBD1 (5 bases). V lost 1 base to trimming and J lost 3 bases, with 9 bases between them. Germline assignment: CDR1 LNHNV and CDR2 YYDKDF (reference sequence). This CDR3 has 14 amino acids. CDR3 amino acids: CATSRVAGDTEAFF. Written as DNA, the CDR3 is TGTGCCACCAGCAGAGTCGCGGGGGACACTGAAGCTTTCTTT.

The V gene is TRBV6-5, the J gene TRBJ1-2; D perhaps matches TRBD1 (5 bases). The germline V gene has CDR1 MNHEY and CDR2 SVGAGI. This CDR3 has 14 amino acids. Trimming left V 6 bases short and J 8 bases short, with 19 bases between. This CDR3 reads CASSLLQGLGGYTF. CDR3 sequence (DNA): TGTGCCAGCAGCCTCCTTCAGGGTTTGGGCGGCTACACCTTC.

V is TRBV5-6 and J is TRBJ2-5, with a possible D match to TRBD2 (6 bases). Germline assignment: CDR1 SGHDT and CDR2 YYEEEE. V gave up 4 bases and J gave up 4 bases, with 17 bases separating them. The CDR3 extends over 15 amino acids. The CDR3 nucleotides read TGTGCCAGCAGCATCGGTTGGAGGGGCCGAGAGACCCAGTACTTC. Translation gives CASSIGWRGRETQYF.

This clonotype was seen just once. CDR3 loop: CASSLGTGYTEAFF. In DNA, the CDR3 is TGTGCCAGCAGCTTAGGCACAGGCTACACTGAAGCTTTCTTT. This chain connects TRBV7-2 to TRBJ1-1, with D possibly matching TRBD1 (5 bases). The CDR3 covers 14 residues. Germline lookup yields CDR1 SGHTA and CDR2 FQGNSA. With 1 base removed from V and 3 bases from J, the gap between germline ends came to 9 bases. Complete variable domain (other parts from reference TRBV7-2 and TRBJ1-1): GAGVSQSPSNKVTEKGKDVELRCDPISGHTALYWYRQSLGQGLEFLIYFQGNSAPDKSGLPSDRFSAERTGGSVSTLTIQRTQQEDSAVYLCASSLGTGYTEAFFGQGTRLTVV.

The gene calls are TRBV2 and TRBJ1-6; D gene ambiguous. This CDR3 region has 18 residues. CDR1 SNHLY and CDR2 FYNNEI come from the germline V gene. The V and J ends lost 1 base and 0 bases respectively, with 13 bases between them. DNA for the CDR3: TGTGCCAGCAGTGAAGGTATTGGGAGGGCCTCCTATAATTCACCCCTCCACTTT. Its protein is CASSEGIGRASYNSPLHF.

CDR3 amino acids: CASSQDSLRRVEAFF. Written as DNA, the CDR3 is TGCGCCAGCAGCCAAGATTCTCTTAGGCGGGTAGAAGCTTTCTTT. This chain joins TRBV4-1 and TRBJ1-1; D unresolved. From germline, CDR1 is MGHRA and CDR2 YSYEKL. The ends were cut back, 0 bases at V and 8 bases at J, with 16 bases in the middle. The CDR3 extends over 15 amino acids.

The chain employs TRBV7-9 and TRBJ2-1, with 14 bases matching TRBD2. The CDR3 length is 14 residues. Trimming cost V 4 bases and J 12 bases; bases outside gene matches: 5. The germline CDR1 and CDR2 sequences are SEHNR and FQNEAQ (reference sequence). CDR3 bases: TGTGCCAGCAGCTCGGGACTAGCGGGAGTGGGGCAGTTCTTC. It codes for CASSSGLAGVGQFF.

This chain uses TRBV27 with TRBJ2-3; D unclear. CDR1 is MNHEY and CDR2 is SMNVEV in the germline V gene (reference sequence). V was shortened by 3 bases and J by 0 bases, with 10 bases between the two germline ends. This CDR3 is 15 amino acids long. CDR3 protein: CASSFLAESTDTQYF. In nucleotides, the CDR3 is TGTGCCAGCAGTTTCCTGGCGGAGAGCACAGATACGCAGTATTTT.

The rearrangement joins TRBV15 to TRBJ2-5; D not resolved. This CDR3 is built from 15 residues. Trimming took off 1 base at V and 4 bases at J, with 13 bases between the two ends. CDR1 is LNHNV, CDR2 YYDKDF, per germline (reference sequence). CDR3 sequence: CATSRAGLWGETQYF. For the CDR3, the DNA is TGTGCCACCAGCAGAGCCGGTTTATGGGGAGAGACCCAGTACTTC.